A single sample gave rise to the 26 T cell receptor beta chains below, sequenced in a study of response to subunit inactivated influenza vaccine. TCRdb used MiXCR to reprocess the RT-PCR reads, holding one entry per CDR3 protein. This table has over 400,000 distinct CDR3 sequences, approximately 13% appearing once. Sequencing used PBMCs from blood, obtained roughly 6 weeks after vaccination. Source of these receptors: a man aged 50-59 years who received an inactivated influenza vaccine.

The chain has TRBV9 and TRBJ2-5; D possibly corresponds to TRBD1 (5 bases). Germline V CDR1 and CDR2: SGDLS, YYNGEE. The length of the CDR3 is 14 residues. V shed 0 bases and J shed 9 bases, with 15 bases lying between them. In DNA, the CDR3 is TGTGCCAGCAGCGTAGAGGTGGACACCCGCGCCCAGTACTTC. Protein product: CASSVEVDTRAQYF.

The chain joins TRBV5-6 to TRBJ2-7, with D tentatively TRBD2 (6 bases). The germline V and J ends were trimmed by 4 bases and 2 bases, with 16 bases remaining between them. The CDR3 contains 15 residues. Germline-derived CDR1 and CDR2 are SGHDT and YYEEEE. The CDR3 here is CASSPERDSPYEQYF. The CDR3 DNA reads TGTGCCAGCAGCCCAGAGAGGGACTCACCCTACGAGCAGTACTTC.

The genes are TRBV5-1 and TRBJ2-1; either TRBD1 or TRBD2 may supply D (6 bases each). V was cut by 2 bases and J by 0 bases, with 12 bases left in between. Germline CDR1 is SGHRS and CDR2 is YFSETQ. This CDR3 is 16 amino acids long. The CDR3 here is CASSLRGESSYNEQFF. In DNA form, the CDR3 reads TGCGCCAGCAGCTTAAGGGGGGAATCCTCCTACAATGAGCAGTTCTTC.

This chain joins TRBV5-5 and TRBJ2-7; TRBD1 matches 8 bases. Looked up from germline, CDR1 is SGHKS and CDR2 is YYEKEE (reference sequence). The CDR3 is 15 residues long. J lost 3 bases, V lost 2 bases, and 7 bases had no gene match. The CDR3 protein is CASSFRGTGGYEQYF. CDR3 in DNA: TGTGCCAGCAGCTTCCGTGGAACAGGGGGCTACGAGCAGTACTTC.

The rearrangement links TRBV4-1 to TRBJ2-7; 8 bases match TRBD2. V was pared by 0 bases and J by 6 bases, with 10 bases of the junction left unmatched. The length of the CDR3 is 16 residues. Germline-derived CDR1 and CDR2 are MGHRA and YSYEKL. CDR3 in amino acids: CASSQEAGALLTEQYF. The CDR3 DNA follows: TGCGCCAGCAGCCAAGAAGCGGGGGCCCTATTAACCGAGCAGTACTTC.

This clonotype was detected a few times. The J gene is TRBJ2-1, the V gene TRBV20-1, with D tentatively TRBD1 (5 bases). CDR1 is DFQATT, CDR2 SNEGSKA, per germline (reference sequence). Trimming pared 1 base from V and 3 bases from J, leaving 19 bases between. The CDR3 loop spans 17 amino acids. The CDR3 is CSARAGLPIQVYNEQFF. The CDR3 DNA reads as TGCAGTGCTAGAGCAGGGCTACCAATTCAGGTCTACAATGAGCAGTTCTTC.

The chain couples TRBV7-9 to TRBJ2-3; D is perhaps TRBD1 (5 bases). Germline V gene lookup returns CDR1 SEHNR and CDR2 FQNEAQ (reference sequence). This CDR3 contains 16 residues. The V end was cut by 1 base, the J end by 8 bases, with 19 bases between. The CDR3 DNA is TGTGCCAGCAGCTTAGTTTCCGCCTACGGCAGGGTTACGCAGTATTTT. As protein: CASSLVSAYGRVTQYF.

This clonotype appeared many times. The chain combines TRBV20-1 with TRBJ1-2, with TRBD1 matching over 11 bases. CDR1 and CDR2 from the germline V gene are DFQATT and SNEGSKA (reference sequence). The CDR3 loop spans 14 amino acids. Unmatched junction bases numbered 8, after V lost 6 bases and J lost 5 bases. This chain's CDR3 is CSALGQGARYGYTF. CDR3 DNA sequence: TGCAGTGCCCTTGGACAGGGGGCGCGTTATGGCTACACCTTC.

This clonotype was counted at least ten times. The chain combines TRBV4-3 with TRBJ2-1, with TRBD1 matching 9 bases. The junction had 3 bases not matched to a gene; V was cut back by 4 bases and J by 8 bases. This CDR3 has 13 amino acids. Germline V lookup: CDR1 LGHNA, CDR2 YSLEER. The CDR3 here is CASSRDRGYEQFF. For the CDR3, the DNA is TGCGCCAGCAGCCGCGACAGGGGGTATGAGCAGTTCTTC.

This clonotype has more than one count but fewer than ten. This chain uses TRBV5-5 with TRBJ2-4; D is undetermined. Germline CDR1 and CDR2: SGHKS and YYEKEE (reference sequence). The CDR3 spans 12 residues. Trimming stripped 1 base from V and 14 bases from J, with 13 bases between. The CDR3 reads CASSLIGSVEYF. CDR3 DNA: TGTGCCAGCAGCTTGATCGGGTCAGTGGAGTACTTC.

This clonotype was detected ten times or more. This chain uses TRBV10-3 with TRBJ2-7; D ambiguous. V dropped 2 bases and J dropped 0 bases, with 5 bases sitting between them. Germline assignment: CDR1 ENHRY and CDR2 SYGVKD. The CDR3 is made up of 13 amino acids. CDR3 bases: TGTGCCATCAGTGAGGTGAGCTCCTACGAGCAGTACTTC. This translates into CAISEVSSYEQYF.

The rearrangement joins TRBV7-9 to TRBJ2-3; 9 bases map to TRBD2. Germline CDR1 and CDR2: SEHNR and FQNEAQ (reference sequence). There are 15 residues in the CDR3. J was trimmed by 1 base and V by 4 bases; bases with no gene match: 3. The DNA for the CDR3 is TGTGCCAGCAGCTGGGGACTAGCAGGCACAGATACGCAGTATTTT. Encoded protein: CASSWGLAGTDTQYF.

The chain recombines TRBV28 with TRBJ1-3; 7 nucleotides line up with TRBD1. Per germline, CDR1 MDHEN and CDR2 SYDVKM. CDR3 length equals 14 residues. V lost 8 bases, J lost 2 bases, and 6 bases stayed unmatched. The CDR3 here is CASETGSPGNTIYF. In DNA form, the CDR3 reads TGTGCCAGCGAGACAGGGAGCCCTGGAAACACCATATATTTT.

The chain employs TRBV29-1 and TRBJ2-3; D gene uncertain. This CDR3 comprises 13 residues. CDR1 is SQVTM and CDR2 is ANQGSEA in the germline V gene. The germline V and J ends were trimmed by 4 bases and 6 bases, with 14 bases remaining between them. The DNA of the CDR3 is TGCAGCGTTGCTCTTCGGGCGAAGGATACGCAGTATTTT. Its protein is CSVALRAKDTQYF.

The chain links TRBV12-3 or TRBV12-4 to TRBJ2-7; no definite D call. The CDR3 extends over 13 amino acids. V was pared by 2 bases and J by 7 bases, with 12 bases between. CDR3 bases: TGTGCCAGCAGTTTAAGATCTGGGCGGGAGCAGTACTTC. Translating it yields CASSLRSGREQYF.

The chain employs TRBV5-1 and TRBJ2-2; unclear D gene. V was pared by 5 bases and J by 7 bases, with 6 bases between. The V gene's germline CDR1 is SGHRS and CDR2 YFSETQ. The CDR3 runs to 11 residues. The CDR3 bases are TGCGCCAGCAGAGAGGTCGGGGAGCTGTTTTTT. This sequence encodes CASREVGELFF.

In this sample, this clonotype turned up a few times. This chain uses TRBV20-1 with TRBJ2-7; perhaps TRBD2 as D (6 bases). Trimming left V 3 bases short and J 2 bases short, with 11 bases between. CDR3 size: 13 residues. Germline V gives CDR1 DFQATT, CDR2 SNEGSKA (reference sequence). This CDR3 is CSASVGGAYEQYF. For the CDR3, the DNA is TGCAGTGCTAGTGTCGGGGGAGCCTACGAGCAGTACTTC.

CDR3 in amino acids: CASRARTLAGEYNEQFF. The DNA for the CDR3 is TGTGCCAGCAGGGCTAGGACCTTAGCGGGAGAGTACAATGAGCAGTTCTTC. The chain joins TRBV6-2 or TRBV6-3 to TRBJ2-1, with 9 bases fitting TRBD2. Trimming cost V 6 bases and J 4 bases; bases outside gene matches: 13. The germline gives CDR1 MNHEY, CDR2 SVGEGT. This CDR3 contains 17 residues.

In its sample, this clonotype was seen a few times. V is TRBV20-1 and J is TRBJ2-7, with TRBD1 matching 7 bases. The CDR3 covers 14 residues. Trimming at V came to 3 bases and at J to 2 bases, leaving 7 bases not matched to a gene. CDR1 DFQATT and CDR2 SNEGSKA come from the germline V gene (reference sequence). The CDR3 DNA reads TGCAGTGCTAGGGGTCAGGGGGACCCCTACGAGCAGTACTTC. Translated, it gives CSARGQGDPYEQYF.

This chain joins TRBV20-1 and TRBJ2-3; 9 nucleotides match TRBD1. The CDR3 runs to 13 residues. Trimming at V came to 8 bases and at J to 4 bases, leaving 7 bases not matched to a gene. Germline V gene data show CDR1 as DFQATT and CDR2 as SNEGSKA (reference sequence). As DNA, the CDR3 is TGCAGTACGGACAGGGGAATTCCAGATACGCAGTATTTT. It translates to CSTDRGIPDTQYF.

The CDR3 nucleotides read TGTGCCAGCAGTGAACAGGGAAATTCACCCCTCCACTTT. The encoded protein is CASSEQGNSPLHF. The chain couples TRBV25-1 to TRBJ1-6; D perhaps matches TRBD1 (5 bases). Trimming cost V 2 bases and J 7 bases, with 6 bases left between them. The CDR3 has 13 amino acids. Germline CDR1 MGHDK, CDR2 SYGVNS. Complete variable domain (other parts from reference TRBV25-1 and TRBJ1-6): EADIYQTPRYLVIGTGKKITLECSQTMGHDKMYWYQQDPGMELHLIHYSYGVNSTEKGDLSSESTVSRIRTEHFPLTLESARPSHTSQYLCASSEQGNSPLHFGNGTRLTVT.

This clonotype was seen only a few times. The gene calls are TRBV6-1 and TRBJ1-1, with D tentatively TRBD1 (6 bases). This CDR3 has 18 amino acids. The V end lost 3 bases, the J end lost 4 bases, and 24 bases lay between the germline ends. Germline CDR1 is MNHNS and CDR2 is SASEGT. The CDR3 sequence is CASSDDIIGGLSGTEAFF. In nucleotides, the CDR3 is TGTGCCAGCAGTGACGATATTATAGGGGGGCTCAGCGGCACTGAAGCTTTCTTT.

This clonotype was counted between two and nine times. V and J are TRBV5-5 and TRBJ2-7; D possibly matches TRBD1 or TRBD2 (5 bases each). This CDR3 is 14 amino acids long. From germline, CDR1 is SGHKS and CDR2 YYEKEE (reference sequence). V lost 0 bases and J lost 3, with 10 bases in between. This chain's CDR3 is CASSLAWGNYEQYF. The CDR3 DNA follows: TGTGCCAGCAGCTTGGCTTGGGGGAACTACGAGCAGTACTTC. Supplemented by reference TRBV5-5 and TRBJ2-7, the full variable domain reads DAGVTQSPTHLIKTRGQQVTLRCSPISGHKSVSWYQQVLGQGPQFIFQYYEKEERGRGNFPDRFSARQFPNYSSELNVNALLLGDSALYLCASSLAWGNYEQYFGPGTRLTVT.

This clonotype has only a few counts. The V gene is TRBV20-1, the J gene TRBJ2-7; 9 bases line up with TRBD2. V lost 2 bases to trimming and J lost 0 bases; unmatched junction nucleotides: 2. There are 14 residues in the CDR3. Germline lookup yields CDR1 DFQATT and CDR2 SNEGSKA (reference sequence). This CDR3 reads CSARRLADSYEQYF. Here the CDR3 DNA reads TGCAGTGCTAGACGACTAGCGGACTCCTACGAGCAGTACTTC.

This clonotype appeared many times. The J gene is TRBJ1-4, the V gene TRBV5-1, with D possibly TRBD1 on 5 matching bases. Germline V lookup: CDR1 SGHRS, CDR2 YFSETQ. V lost 7 bases to trimming and J lost 8 bases, with 15 bases between them. This CDR3 spans 13 amino acids. Here the CDR3 reads CASGRDAEEKLFF. The CDR3 bases are TGCGCCAGCGGACGGGACGCAGAGGAAAAACTGTTTTTT.

This clonotype was observed a few times. This chain uses TRBV4-3 with TRBJ2-3; TRBD2 matches at 16 bases. Trimming took 5 bases from V and 12 from J; bases not matched to a gene: 8. The CDR3 loop spans 15 amino acids. The germline V gene encodes CDR1 LGHNA and CDR2 YSLEER. The CDR3 DNA reads as TGCGCCAGCAGCTACGGGACTAGCGGGAGGGCCCTCCAGTATTTT. It translates to CASSYGTSGRALQYF.